Sequencing of this T cell receptor beta chain was carried out in a study of cytotoxic CD8 clonotypes in ibrutinib-treated CLL. V lost 5 bases, J lost 6 bases, and 4 bases stayed unmatched. The CDR3 length is 14 residues. The germline gives CDR1 SGHRS, CDR2 YFSETQ. This clone has just a few counts. TCRdb's copy holds only in-frame clones and misses some; the assay was immunoSEQ multiplex PCR. The repertoire holds 55,000 to 80,000 clones, around 52% seen once, with roughly 15% in the top ten. This sequence joins TRBV5-1 and TRBJ2-1, with 11 bases matching TRBD1. This clonotype was obtained from a human donor with chronic lymphocytic leukemia. The specimen was PBMCs, collected after 12 months of ibrutinib treatment. CDR3 nucleotide sequence: TGCGCCAGCAGACGGGACAGGGGGATCAATGAGCAGTTCTTC. The encoded protein is CASRRDRGINEQFF.